The present T cell receptor beta chain was sequenced within a study of blood T cell repertoires in COVID-19. CDR3 size: 16 residues. Per germline, CDR1 MDHEN and CDR2 SYDVKM. The V segment lost 5 bases and the J segment 10 bases; nucleotides outside the gene matches: 9. This clone was recorded once. Profiling relied on immunoSEQ multiplex PCR, and the TCRdb table lists in-frame clones only, not all of them. The sample comprises about 200,000 clones, roughly 80% of which are singletons, and 10% to 15% rests with the top ten. Cohort 3 recovered donors had two negative PCRs, clearance, or symptom resolution.

This TCR came from a man aged 35-49 years who had recovered from COVID-19. The sample comprised PBMCs or T cells enriched from blood (not recorded which). V is TRBV28 and J is TRBJ2-1, with TRBD2 identical over 15 bases. CDR3 loop: CASSPSGLAGGREQFF. The CDR3 coding sequence is TGTGCCAGCAGTCCATCGGGACTAGCGGGAGGCCGGGAGCAGTTCTTC.